Below are 10 T cell receptor beta chains sequenced from a single sample in a study of cytomegalovirus exposure and HLA in healthy donors. The PCR employed 60 Vbeta primers together with 13 Jbeta primers. TCRdb's table, derived via immunoSEQ multiplex PCR, lists solely in-frame clones and lacks some. The repertoire holds about 140,000 clones, with roughly 76% as singletons. Sequencing was done on a sample of PBMCs. These receptors all come from a woman aged 25 to 39 in good health and CMV-seronegative.

The CDR3: CASSLWAQQGYEQYF. As DNA, the CDR3 is TGCGCCAGCAGCTTGTGGGCCCAACAGGGATACGAGCAGTACTTC. The chain combines TRBV5-1 with TRBJ2-7, with D possibly being TRBD1 (6 bases). Germline loops: CDR1 SGHRS, CDR2 YFSETQ. Between the trimmed V and J ends, which lost 1 base and 4 bases, there was a span of 15 bases. The CDR3 has 15 residues.

The V call is TRBV19, the J call TRBJ1-1, with 7 bases that match TRBD1. Germline V gene sequence: CDR1 LNHDA, CDR2 SQIVND (reference sequence). The CDR3 length is 13 residues. The J segment lost 5 bases and the V segment lost 5 bases, leaving 5 bases of the junction unmatched. The CDR3 region is CASSRQGGTEAFF. In DNA, the CDR3 is TGTGCCAGTAGTCGACAGGGTGGTACTGAAGCTTTCTTT.

The chain employs TRBV30 and TRBJ2-3; 11 bases map to TRBD2. Per germline, CDR1 GTSNPN and CDR2 SVGIG (reference sequence). The CDR3 totals 14 residues. After removal of 5 bases from V and 3 bases from J, the junction contained 4 bases not matched to a gene. CDR3 sequence reads: CAWEPSGRTDTQYF. The CDR3 DNA follows: TGTGCCTGGGAGCCTAGCGGGAGGACAGATACGCAGTATTTT.

V usage is TRBV6-5 and J usage is TRBJ2-1; a possible D gene is TRBD2 (5 bases). In germline, CDR1 is MNHEY, CDR2 SVGAGI. V was cut by 2 bases and J by 4 bases, with 12 bases left in between. The CDR3 is 15 residues long. The CDR3 region has the DNA TGTGCCAGCAGTTACGAGGGAACCCCTTACAATGAGCAGTTCTTC. Amino acids: CASSYEGTPYNEQFF.

As concerns this clone: Different DNA sequences within this sample yield the same CDR3. V and J are TRBV18 and TRBJ2-7, with D possibly matching TRBD1 (5 bases). The V gene's germline CDR1 is KGHSH and CDR2 LQKENI. This CDR3 is built from 13 residues. The V end was cut by 2 bases, the J end by 4 bases, with 9 bases between. The CDR3 loop reads CASSPDSSYEQYF. CDR3 DNA: TGTGCCAGCTCACCAGACAGTTCTTACGAGCAGTACTTC.

V usage is TRBV11-3 and J usage is TRBJ2-7; 11 bases are shared with TRBD2. There are 14 residues in the CDR3. CDR1 and CDR2 from the germline V gene are SGHNT and YENEEA. Trimming removed 3 bases from V and 2 bases from J; junction bases left unmatched: 0. The CDR3 sequence: CASSLTSGAYEQYF. DNA for the CDR3: TGTGCCAGCAGCTTGACTAGCGGGGCCTACGAGCAGTACTTC.

This rearrangement joins TRBV30 to TRBJ2-7; a weak D match, TRBD1 (5 bases). The CDR3 covers 15 residues. Germline V gene lookup returns CDR1 GTSNPN and CDR2 SVGIG (reference sequence). Between the trimmed V and J ends, which lost 1 base and 2 bases, there was a span of 15 bases. CDR3: CAWSEVNTGTYEQYF. CDR3 coding DNA: TGTGCCTGGAGTGAGGTCAACACAGGTACCTACGAGCAGTACTTC.

The V gene is TRBV4-2, the J gene TRBJ1-2; TRBD1 matches 7 bases. Germline V lookup: CDR1 LGHNA, CDR2 YNFKEQ. CDR3 length: 16 residues. Unmatched junction bases numbered 10, after V lost 0 bases and J lost 6 bases. The CDR3 sequence is CASSQEKTGEFDGYTF. DNA of the CDR3: TGTGCCAGCAGCCAAGAAAAAACAGGGGAGTTCGATGGCTACACCTTC.

The chain links TRBV6-4 to TRBJ2-2; D perhaps matches TRBD1 (6 bases). Germline V CDR1 and CDR2: MRHNA, SNTAGT. V dropped 4 bases and J dropped 7 bases, with 10 bases sitting between them. This CDR3 has 13 residues. This chain's CDR3 is CASSASGDGELFF. CDR3 bases: TGTGCCAGCAGTGCCTCAGGGGACGGGGAGCTGTTTTTT.

The DNA for the CDR3 is TGTGCCTGGAGGGGGAGGGGGTTTAATGAAAAACTGTTTTTT. This translates into CAWRGRGFNEKLFF. This chain joins TRBV30 and TRBJ1-4, with D maybe TRBD1 (6 bases). The CDR3 has 14 amino acids. The germline gives CDR1 GTSNPN, CDR2 SVGIG (reference sequence). Trimming took 3 bases from V and 4 from J, leaving 12 bases between them.